What follows describes a single T cell receptor beta chain. Its antigen remains unknown. The data are from a study of T cell responses to AZD1222 COVID-19 vaccine. Study-wide points: Just a handful of AZD1222 recipients were seropositive at baseline. Most donors were white British, females outnumbered males, and clonal diversity was possibly underestimated.

Germline V gene lookup returns CDR1 SGHDT and CDR2 YYEEEE. With V trimmed by 2 bases and J by 2 bases, 5 bases remained unmatched. The CDR3 runs 15 residues. Sequencing used immunoSEQ multiplex PCR; TCRdb keeps in-frame clones, though not all of them. The sample contains 120,000 to 150,000 clones, around four fifths of which appear only once. Sequencing used peripheral blood, obtained on day 0 of MenACWY control vaccination. The TCR comes from an adult in good health. The chain combines TRBV5-6 with TRBJ1-2, with 8 bases fitting TRBD1. The CDR3 spells CASSFWDRLNYGYTF. CDR3 DNA sequence: TGTGCCAGCAGCTTTTGGGACAGGCTGAACTATGGCTACACCTTC.